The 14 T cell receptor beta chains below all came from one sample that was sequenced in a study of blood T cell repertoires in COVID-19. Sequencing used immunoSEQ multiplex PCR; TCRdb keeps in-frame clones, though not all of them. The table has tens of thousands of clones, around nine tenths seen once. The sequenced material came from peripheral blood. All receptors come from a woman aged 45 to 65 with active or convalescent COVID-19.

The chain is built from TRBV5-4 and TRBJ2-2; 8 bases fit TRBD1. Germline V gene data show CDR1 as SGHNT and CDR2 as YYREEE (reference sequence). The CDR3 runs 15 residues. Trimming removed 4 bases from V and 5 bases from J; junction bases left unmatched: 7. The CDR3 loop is CASSRDRGPTGELFF. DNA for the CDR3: TGTGCCAGCAGCCGCGACAGGGGCCCTACCGGGGAGCTGTTTTTT.

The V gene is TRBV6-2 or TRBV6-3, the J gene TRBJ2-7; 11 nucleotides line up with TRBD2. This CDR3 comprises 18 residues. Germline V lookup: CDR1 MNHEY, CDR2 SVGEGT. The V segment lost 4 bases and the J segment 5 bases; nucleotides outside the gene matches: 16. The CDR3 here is CASSFSAALLAGENEQYF. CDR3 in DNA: TGTGCCAGCAGTTTCTCCGCGGCGCTACTAGCGGGAGAGAACGAGCAGTACTTC.

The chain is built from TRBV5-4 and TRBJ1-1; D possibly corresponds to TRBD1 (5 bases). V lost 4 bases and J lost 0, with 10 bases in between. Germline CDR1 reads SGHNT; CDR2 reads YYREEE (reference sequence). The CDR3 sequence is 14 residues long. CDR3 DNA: TGTGCCAGCAGCCTAGGACATATGAACACTGAAGCTTTCTTT. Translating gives CASSLGHMNTEAFF. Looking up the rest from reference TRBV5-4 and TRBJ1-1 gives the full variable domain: ETGVTQSPTHLIKTRGQQVTLRCSSQSGHNTVSWYQQALGQGPQFIFQYYREEENGRGNFPPRFSGLQFPNYSSELNVNALELDDSALYLCASSLGHMNTEAFFGQGTRLTVV.

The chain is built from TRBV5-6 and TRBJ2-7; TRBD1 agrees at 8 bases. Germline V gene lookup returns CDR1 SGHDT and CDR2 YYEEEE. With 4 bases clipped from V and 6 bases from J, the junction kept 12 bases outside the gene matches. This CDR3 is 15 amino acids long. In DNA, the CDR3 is TGTGCCAGCAGCCCGCCCTGGACAGGGAACGGCGAGCAGTACTTC. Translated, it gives CASSPPWTGNGEQYF.

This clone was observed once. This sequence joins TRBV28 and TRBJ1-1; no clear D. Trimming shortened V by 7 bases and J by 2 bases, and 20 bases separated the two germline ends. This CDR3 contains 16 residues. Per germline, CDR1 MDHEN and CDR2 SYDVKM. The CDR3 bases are TGTGCCAGCACCTACTCGAAGGAGGCCCCCAACACTGAAGCTTTCTTT. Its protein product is CASTYSKEAPNTEAFF. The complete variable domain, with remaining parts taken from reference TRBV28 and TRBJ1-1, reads DVKVTQSSRYLVKRTGEKVFLECVQDMDHENMFWYRQDPGLGLRLIYFSYDVKMKEKGDIPEGYSVSREKKERFSLILESASTNQTSMYLCASTYSKEAPNTEAFFGQGTRLTVV.

For the CDR3, the DNA is TGTGCCAGCAGTTTAGGGGCCCCGATGAACTATGGCTACACCTTC. Amino acids: CASSLGAPMNYGYTF. The chain recombines TRBV27 with TRBJ1-2; a weak D match, TRBD1 (5 bases). The CDR3 is 15 amino acids. V lost 2 bases, J lost 2 bases, and 12 bases lay in between. The V gene's germline CDR1 is MNHEY and CDR2 SMNVEV (reference sequence).

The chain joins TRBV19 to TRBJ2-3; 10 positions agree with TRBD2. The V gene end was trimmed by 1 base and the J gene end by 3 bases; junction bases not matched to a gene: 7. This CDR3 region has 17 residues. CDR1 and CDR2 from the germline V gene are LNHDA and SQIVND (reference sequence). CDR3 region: CASSIGASGRSTDTQYF. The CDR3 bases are TGTGCCAGTAGTATAGGGGCTAGCGGGAGATCTACAGATACGCAGTATTTT.

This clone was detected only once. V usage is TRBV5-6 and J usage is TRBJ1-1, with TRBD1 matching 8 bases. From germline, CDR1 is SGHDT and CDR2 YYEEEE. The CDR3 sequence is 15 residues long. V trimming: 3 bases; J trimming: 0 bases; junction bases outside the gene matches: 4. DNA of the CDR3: TGTGCCAGCAGCTGGACAGGGCTCATGAACACTGAAGCTTTCTTT. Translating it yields CASSWTGLMNTEAFF.

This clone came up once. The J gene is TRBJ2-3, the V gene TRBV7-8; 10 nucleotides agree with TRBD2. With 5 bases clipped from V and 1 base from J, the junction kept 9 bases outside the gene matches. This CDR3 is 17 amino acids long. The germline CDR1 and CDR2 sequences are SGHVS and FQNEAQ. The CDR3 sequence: CASSPSTSGSRTDTQYF. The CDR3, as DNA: TGTGCCAGCAGCCCCTCGACTAGCGGGTCCCGCACAGATACGCAGTATTTT.

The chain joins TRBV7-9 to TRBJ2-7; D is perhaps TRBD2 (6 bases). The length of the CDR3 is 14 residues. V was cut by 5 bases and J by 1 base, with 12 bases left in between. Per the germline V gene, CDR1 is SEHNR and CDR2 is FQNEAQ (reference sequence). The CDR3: CASSPSTRSYEQYF. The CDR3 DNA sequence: TGTGCCAGCAGCCCCTCGACTAGGTCCTACGAGCAGTACTTC.

CDR3 bases: TGTGCCAGCAGCCGACTTTTTTTGGTCGGCTCTGGAAACACCATATATTTT. This codes for CASSRLFLVGSGNTIYF. This chain connects TRBV3-1 (or the pseudogene TRBV3-2) to TRBJ1-3; D is undetermined. The CDR3 totals 17 residues. Trimming removed 4 bases from V and 0 bases from J, with 16 bases in between. Germline V gene lookup returns CDR1 LGHDT and CDR2 YNNKEL (reference sequence).

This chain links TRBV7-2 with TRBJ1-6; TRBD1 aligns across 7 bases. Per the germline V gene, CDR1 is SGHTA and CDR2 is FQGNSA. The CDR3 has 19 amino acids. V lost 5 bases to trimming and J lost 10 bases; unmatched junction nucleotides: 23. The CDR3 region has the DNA TGTGCCAGCAGCCACAGCACGCGAGCAGGGGGGAATATCAGATCACCCCTCCACTTT. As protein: CASSHSTRAGGNIRSPLHF. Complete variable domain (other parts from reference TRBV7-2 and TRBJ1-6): GAGVSQSPSNKVTEKGKDVELRCDPISGHTALYWYRQSLGQGLEFLIYFQGNSAPDKSGLPSDRFSAERTGGSVSTLTIQRTQQEDSAVYLCASSHSTRAGGNIRSPLHFGNGTRLTVT.

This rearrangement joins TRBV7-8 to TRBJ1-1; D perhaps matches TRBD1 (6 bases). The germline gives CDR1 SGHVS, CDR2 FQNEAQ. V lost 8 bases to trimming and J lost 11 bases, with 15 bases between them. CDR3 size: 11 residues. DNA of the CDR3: TGTGCCAGCGGTTCTGCAGGGGAGGCTTTCTTT. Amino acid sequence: CASGSAGEAFF. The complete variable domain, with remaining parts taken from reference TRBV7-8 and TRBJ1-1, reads GAGVSQSPRYKVAKRGQDVALRCDPISGHVSLFWYQQALGQGPEFLTYFQNEAQLDKSGLPSDRFFAERPEGSVSTLKIQRTQQEDSAVYLCASGSAGEAFFGQGTRLTVV.

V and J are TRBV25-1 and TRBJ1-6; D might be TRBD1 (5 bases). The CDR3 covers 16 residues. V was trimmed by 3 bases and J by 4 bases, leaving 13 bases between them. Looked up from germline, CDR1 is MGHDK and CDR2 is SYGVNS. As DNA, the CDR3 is TGTGCCAGCAGTGATTCGGCGGAGGGGTATAATTCACCCCTCCACTTT. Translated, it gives CASSDSAEGYNSPLHF.